This T cell receptor beta chain was observed in a study of T cells after yellow fever vaccination. Whole-study results and caveats: The booster response re-showed most primary clones: more than 95% CD4, around 85% CD8. The appearance of a small share of clonotypes in both CD4 and CD8 compartments was observed. Secondary responses were weaker yet peaked faster, day 5 versus 15.

TCRdb reprocessed the 5' RACE reads via MiXCR and lists one record per CDR3 protein. The sample records about 320,000 distinct CDR3 sequences, under 15% being singletons. This clonotype was detected only a few times. As yet, its antigen is unknown. This clonotype originated in a man between 18 and 35 years old who received the YFV17D yellow fever vaccine. The specimen comprised CD4+ T cells sorted from PBMCs, sampled 15 days after the yellow fever booster vaccination.

CDR3 in DNA: TGTGCTAGGACGGGGGATGTCAATTCACCCCTCCACTTT. Its translation is CARTGDVNSPLHF. V is TRBV7-7 and J is TRBJ1-6; possibly TRBD1 for D (5 bases). Germline assignment: CDR1 SSHAT and CDR2 FNYEAQ (reference sequence). This CDR3 spans 13 amino acids.